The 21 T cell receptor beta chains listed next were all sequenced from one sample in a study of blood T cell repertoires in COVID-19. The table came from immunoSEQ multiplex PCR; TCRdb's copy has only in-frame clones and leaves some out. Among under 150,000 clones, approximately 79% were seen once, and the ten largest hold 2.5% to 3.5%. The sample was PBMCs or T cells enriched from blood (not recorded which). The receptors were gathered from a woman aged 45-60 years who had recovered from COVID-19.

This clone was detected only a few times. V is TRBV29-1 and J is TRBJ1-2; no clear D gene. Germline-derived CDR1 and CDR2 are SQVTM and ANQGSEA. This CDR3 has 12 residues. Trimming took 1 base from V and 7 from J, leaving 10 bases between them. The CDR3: CSVEGSAGGYTF. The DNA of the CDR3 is TGCAGCGTTGAAGGGTCAGCGGGTGGCTACACCTTC. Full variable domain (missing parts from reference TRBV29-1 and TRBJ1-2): SAVISQKPSRDICQRGTSLTIQCQVDSQVTMMFWYRQQPGQSLTLIATANQGSEATYESGFVIDKFPISRPNLTFSTLTVSNMSPEDSSIYLCSVEGSAGGYTFGSGTRLTVV.

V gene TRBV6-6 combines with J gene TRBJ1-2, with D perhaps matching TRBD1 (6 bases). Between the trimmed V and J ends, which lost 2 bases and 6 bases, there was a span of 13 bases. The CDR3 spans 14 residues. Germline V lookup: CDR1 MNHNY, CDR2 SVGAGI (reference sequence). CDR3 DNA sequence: TGTGCCAGCAGTTACAGCGGGGGGCAAGATGGCTACACCTTC. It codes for CASSYSGGQDGYTF.

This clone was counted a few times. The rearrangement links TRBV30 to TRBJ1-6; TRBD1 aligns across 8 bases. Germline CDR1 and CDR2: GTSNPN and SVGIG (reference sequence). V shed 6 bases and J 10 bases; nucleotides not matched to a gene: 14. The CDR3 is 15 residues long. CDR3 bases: TGTGCCTGTACGGTGGGGACAGGCATGAAGTCACCCCTCCACTTT. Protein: CACTVGTGMKSPLHF.

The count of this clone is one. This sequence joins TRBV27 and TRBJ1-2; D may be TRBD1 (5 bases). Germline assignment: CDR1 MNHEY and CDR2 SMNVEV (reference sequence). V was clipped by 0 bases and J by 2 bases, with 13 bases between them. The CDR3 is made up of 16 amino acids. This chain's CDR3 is CASSLSPDSLNYGYTF. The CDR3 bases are TGTGCCAGCAGTTTATCTCCCGACAGTTTGAACTATGGCTACACCTTC.

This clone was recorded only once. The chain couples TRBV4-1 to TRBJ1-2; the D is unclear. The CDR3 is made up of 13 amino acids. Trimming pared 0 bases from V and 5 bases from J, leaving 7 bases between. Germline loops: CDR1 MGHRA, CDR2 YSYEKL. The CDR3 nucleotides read TGCGCCAGCAGCCAAGATACCGAGTATGGCTACACCTTC. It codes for CASSQDTEYGYTF.

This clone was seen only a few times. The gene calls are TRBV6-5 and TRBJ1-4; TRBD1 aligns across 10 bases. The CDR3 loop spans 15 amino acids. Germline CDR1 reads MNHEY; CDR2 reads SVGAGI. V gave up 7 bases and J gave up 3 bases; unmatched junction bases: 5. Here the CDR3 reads CASNDRGQANEKLFF. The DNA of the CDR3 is TGTGCCAGCAACGACAGGGGGCAGGCTAATGAAAAACTGTTTTTT.

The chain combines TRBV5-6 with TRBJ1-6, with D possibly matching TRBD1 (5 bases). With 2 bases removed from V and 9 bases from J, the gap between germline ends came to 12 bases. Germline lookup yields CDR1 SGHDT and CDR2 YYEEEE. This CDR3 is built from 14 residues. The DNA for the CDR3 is TGTGCCAGCAGCTTATCCGGAAGGGGTTCACCCCTCCACTTT. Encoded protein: CASSLSGRGSPLHF.

The CDR3 DNA reads TGCGCCAGCAGCTTGGTAGGACAGAGGTCCGGGGCCAACGTCCTGACTTTC. Residues: CASSLVGQRSGANVLTF. The chain employs TRBV5-1 and TRBJ2-6; tentatively, D is TRBD1 (6 bases). The CDR3 consists of 17 residues. The germline V and J ends were trimmed by 0 bases and 4 bases, with 14 bases remaining between them. CDR1 is SGHRS and CDR2 is YFSETQ in the germline V gene.

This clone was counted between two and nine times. For the CDR3, the DNA is TGTGCCTGGATGGCTGACTCTGGAAACACCATATATTTT. Protein sequence: CAWMADSGNTIYF. V usage is TRBV30 and J usage is TRBJ1-3; D unresolved. Germline loops: CDR1 GTSNPN, CDR2 SVGIG (reference sequence). The CDR3 is 13 residues long. Trimming cost V 4 bases and J 0 bases, with 7 bases left between them.

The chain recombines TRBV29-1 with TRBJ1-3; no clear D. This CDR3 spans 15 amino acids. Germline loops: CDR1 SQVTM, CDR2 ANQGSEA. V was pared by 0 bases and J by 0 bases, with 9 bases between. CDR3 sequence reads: CSVEDRLLSGNTIYF. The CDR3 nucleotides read TGCAGCGTTGAAGATCGACTCCTCTCTGGAAACACCATATATTTT. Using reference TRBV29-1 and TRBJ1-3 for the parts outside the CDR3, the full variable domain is SAVISQKPSRDICQRGTSLTIQCQVDSQVTMMFWYRQQPGQSLTLIATANQGSEATYESGFVIDKFPISRPNLTFSTLTVSNMSPEDSSIYLCSVEDRLLSGNTIYFGEGSWLTVV.

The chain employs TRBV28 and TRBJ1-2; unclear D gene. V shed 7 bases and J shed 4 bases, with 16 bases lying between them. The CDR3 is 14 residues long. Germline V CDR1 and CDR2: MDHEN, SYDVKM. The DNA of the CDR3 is TGTGCCAGCACCCCTATAGGACTGCTCTATGGCTACACCTTC. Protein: CASTPIGLLYGYTF.

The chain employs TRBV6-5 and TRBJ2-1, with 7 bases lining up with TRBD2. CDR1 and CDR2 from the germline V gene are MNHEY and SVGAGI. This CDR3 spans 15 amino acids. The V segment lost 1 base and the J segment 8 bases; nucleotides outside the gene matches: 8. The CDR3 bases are TGTGCCAGCAGTTACTACGGCGGGAGAGGCTATGAGCAGTTCTTC. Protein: CASSYYGGRGYEQFF.

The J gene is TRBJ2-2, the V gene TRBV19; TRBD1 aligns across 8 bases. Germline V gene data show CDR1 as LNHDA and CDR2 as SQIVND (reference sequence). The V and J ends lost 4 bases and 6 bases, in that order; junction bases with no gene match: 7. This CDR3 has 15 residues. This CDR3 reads CASSKRTGLAGELFF. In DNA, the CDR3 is TGTGCCAGTAGTAAGAGGACAGGGTTGGCCGGGGAGCTGTTTTTT.

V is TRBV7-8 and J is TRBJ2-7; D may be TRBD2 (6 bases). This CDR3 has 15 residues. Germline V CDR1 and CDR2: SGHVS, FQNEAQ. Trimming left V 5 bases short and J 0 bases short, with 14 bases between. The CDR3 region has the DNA TGTGCCAGCAGCCCCGGGTCGGGAGCCTCCTACGAGCAGTACTTC. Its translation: CASSPGSGASYEQYF.

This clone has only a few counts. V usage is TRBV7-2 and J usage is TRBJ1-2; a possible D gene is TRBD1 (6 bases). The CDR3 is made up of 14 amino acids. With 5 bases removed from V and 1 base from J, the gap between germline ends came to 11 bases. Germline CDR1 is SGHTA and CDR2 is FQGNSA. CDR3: CASSPADSNYGYTF. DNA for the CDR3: TGTGCCAGCAGCCCGGCGGACAGTAACTATGGCTACACCTTC.

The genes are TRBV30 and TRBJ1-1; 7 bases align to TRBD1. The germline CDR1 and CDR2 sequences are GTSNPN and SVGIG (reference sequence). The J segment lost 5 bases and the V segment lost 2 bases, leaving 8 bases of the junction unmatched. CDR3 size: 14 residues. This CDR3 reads CAWSLRGRRTEAFF. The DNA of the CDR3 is TGTGCCTGGAGTTTAAGGGGGCGTAGGACTGAAGCTTTCTTT.

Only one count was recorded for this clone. In nucleotides, the CDR3 is TGTGCCAGCAGCTCCGACGGGGGAAACACCATATATTTT. Protein: CASSSDGGNTIYF. J is TRBJ1-3 and V is TRBV28; no clear D gene. V dropped 6 bases and J dropped 4 bases, with 10 bases sitting between them. Germline CDR1 MDHEN, CDR2 SYDVKM. The CDR3 runs to 13 residues. Supplemented by reference TRBV28 and TRBJ1-3, the full variable domain reads DVKVTQSSRYLVKRTGEKVFLECVQDMDHENMFWYRQDPGLGLRLIYFSYDVKMKEKGDIPEGYSVSREKKERFSLILESASTNQTSMYLCASSSDGGNTIYFGEGSWLTVV.

The CDR3 spells CASSPLGTLGSNQPQHF. CDR3 coding DNA: TGTGCCAGCAGTCCCTTAGGGACACTCGGGAGCAATCAGCCCCAGCATTTT. The chain recombines TRBV28 with TRBJ1-5; weak D call: TRBD1 (6 bases). CDR3 length: 17 amino acids. V lost 5 bases, J lost 1 base, and 18 bases lay in between. Germline-derived CDR1 and CDR2 are MDHEN and SYDVKM.

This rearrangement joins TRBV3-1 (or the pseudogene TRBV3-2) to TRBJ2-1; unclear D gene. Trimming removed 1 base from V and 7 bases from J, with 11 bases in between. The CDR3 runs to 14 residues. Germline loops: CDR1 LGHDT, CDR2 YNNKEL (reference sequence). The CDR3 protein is CASSQGPHGNEQFF. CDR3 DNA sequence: TGTGCCAGCAGCCAAGGCCCTCACGGGAATGAGCAGTTCTTC.

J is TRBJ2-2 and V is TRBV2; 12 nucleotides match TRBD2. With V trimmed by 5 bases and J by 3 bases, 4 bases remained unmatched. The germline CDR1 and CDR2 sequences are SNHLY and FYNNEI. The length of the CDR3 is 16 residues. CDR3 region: CASSQLAGGDTGELFF. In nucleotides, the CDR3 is TGTGCCAGCAGTCAACTAGCGGGAGGCGACACCGGGGAGCTGTTTTTT.

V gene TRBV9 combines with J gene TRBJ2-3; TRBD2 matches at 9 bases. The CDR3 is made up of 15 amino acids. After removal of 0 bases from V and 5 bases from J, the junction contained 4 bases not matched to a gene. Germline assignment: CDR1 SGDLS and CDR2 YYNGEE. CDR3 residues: CASSVGGRAGDTQYF. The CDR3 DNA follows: TGTGCCAGCAGCGTAGGCGGGAGGGCGGGAGATACGCAGTATTTT.